The 13 T cell receptor beta chains reported below all come from one sample, sequenced in a study of technical replicates of blood from several donors. TCRdb's copy holds only in-frame clones and misses some; the assay was immunoSEQ multiplex PCR. Among fewer than 90,000 clones listed, 93% were seen once. The specimen sequenced was T cells isolated from PBMCs. Receptor source: a human donor in good health.

The chain links TRBV11-2 to TRBJ2-1; D may be TRBD2 (6 bases). CDR3 length: 18 amino acids. From germline, CDR1 is SGHAT and CDR2 FQNNGV. Trimming pared 1 base from V and 2 bases from J, leaving 18 bases between. This CDR3 is CASSLGPRLARTYNEQFF. The DNA for the CDR3 is TGTGCCAGCAGCTTAGGGCCGCGGCTAGCGCGGACCTACAATGAGCAGTTCTTC.

The J gene is TRBJ2-1, the V gene TRBV5-6; the D gene is possibly TRBD1 (6 bases). This CDR3 contains 13 residues. Trimming stripped 0 bases from V and 8 bases from J, with 9 bases between. Germline V gives CDR1 SGHDT, CDR2 YYEEEE. CDR3 amino acids: CASSLGQAHEQFF. CDR3 nucleotide sequence: TGTGCCAGCAGCTTGGGACAGGCCCATGAGCAGTTCTTC.

This chain links TRBV10-3 with TRBJ1-2; 9 bases match TRBD1. The J segment lost 8 bases and the V segment lost 4 bases, leaving 5 bases of the junction unmatched. CDR1 and CDR2 from the germline V gene are ENHRY and SYGVKD. The CDR3 contains 13 residues. CDR3 coding DNA: TGTGCCATCAGTGGGGACAGGGATCCCGGCTACACCTTC. Translation: CAISGDRDPGYTF.

The V gene is TRBV7-8, the J gene TRBJ1-4, with D tentatively TRBD1 (5 bases). This CDR3 has 16 amino acids. Germline CDR1 and CDR2: SGHVS and FQNEAQ. Trimming removed 5 bases from V and 8 bases from J, with 21 bases in between. CDR3 DNA: TGTGCCAGCAGCCTCCAATGGGGCCAAGGAGGGGAAAAACTGTTTTTT. It encodes CASSLQWGQGGEKLFF. The variable domain in full, completed from reference TRBV7-8 and TRBJ1-4, reads GAGVSQSPRYKVAKRGQDVALRCDPISGHVSLFWYQQALGQGPEFLTYFQNEAQLDKSGLPSDRFFAERPEGSVSTLKIQRTQQEDSAVYLCASSLQWGQGGEKLFFGSGTQLSVL.

The V gene is TRBV5-8, the J gene TRBJ2-7, with D possibly TRBD1 on 5 matching bases. Per the germline V gene, CDR1 is SGHTS and CDR2 is YDEGEE. The CDR3 has 16 amino acids. The germline V and J ends were trimmed by 1 base and 4 bases, with 18 bases remaining between them. The CDR3 DNA reads as TGTGCCAGCAGCTTGTTAAAGGGGATGGGTGGTTACGAGCAGTACTTC. It encodes CASSLLKGMGGYEQYF.

The gene calls are TRBV25-1 and TRBJ1-2; 8 bases are a match to TRBD1. In germline, CDR1 is MGHDK, CDR2 SYGVNS. The V and J ends lost 4 bases and 6 bases, in that order; junction bases with no gene match: 7. CDR3 length equals 14 residues. The CDR3 DNA reads as TGTGCCAGCAGTGTTCCAGGGGGCGACAATGGCTACACCTTC. This codes for CASSVPGGDNGYTF.

The V and J genes are TRBV7-3 and TRBJ1-1; unclear D gene. V gave up 2 bases and J gave up 6 bases, with 19 bases separating them. The CDR3 consists of 16 residues. The germline CDR1 and CDR2 sequences are SGHTA and FQGTGA. Here the CDR3 DNA reads TGTGCCAGCAGCTTAGGAGGACGCGGGAGGATATCTGAAGCTTTCTTT. Translating gives CASSLGGRGRISEAFF.

The gene calls are TRBV10-2 and TRBJ1-6, with a tentative D call TRBD1 (6 bases). CDR1 is WSHSY and CDR2 is SAAADI in the germline V gene. The CDR3 is 12 amino acids. Trimming shortened V by 7 bases and J by 11 bases, and 12 bases separated the two germline ends. The CDR3 DNA follows: TGCGCCAGCACTACAGGGAATCCACCCCTCCACTTT. It yields the protein CASTTGNPPLHF.

The chain employs TRBV5-1 and TRBJ2-5, with 7 bases that match TRBD1. The CDR3 spans 14 residues. Germline lookup yields CDR1 SGHRS and CDR2 YFSETQ. V was clipped by 3 bases and J by 1 base; unmatched bases: 3. CDR3 amino acids: CASSSTGAQETQYF. In DNA form, the CDR3 reads TGCGCCAGCAGCTCAACAGGGGCCCAAGAGACCCAGTACTTC.

The chain couples TRBV2 to TRBJ2-1; the D gene is possibly TRBD2 (5 bases). Germline-derived CDR1 and CDR2 are SNHLY and FYNNEI. The ends were cut back, 8 bases at V and 7 bases at J, with 15 bases in the middle. This CDR3 region has 13 residues. The CDR3 sequence: CASGKGTGNEQFF. CDR3 in DNA: TGTGCCAGCGGGAAGGGCACGGGGAATGAGCAGTTCTTC.

V and J are TRBV7-9 and TRBJ2-3, with 12 bases that match TRBD2. The germline V gene has CDR1 SEHNR and CDR2 FQNEAQ (reference sequence). The V segment lost 4 bases and the J segment 9 bases; nucleotides outside the gene matches: 5. The CDR3 loop spans 14 amino acids. This CDR3 reads CASSSRGTSGTQYF. For the CDR3, the DNA is TGTGCCAGCAGCTCACGAGGGACTAGCGGGACGCAGTATTTT.

This clone was observed once. The chain is built from TRBV12-5 and TRBJ2-3; D is possibly TRBD1 (6 bases). This CDR3 has 13 amino acids. Looked up from germline, CDR1 is LGHNT and CDR2 is FRNRAP. Deletions cut 5 bases from V and 5 bases from J, with 11 bases between. This CDR3 is CASGPTGRDTQYF. Written as DNA, the CDR3 is TGTGCTAGTGGTCCCACAGGGAGAGATACGCAGTATTTT.

The CDR3 region is CASSPAGTGGGYYEQYF. The CDR3 DNA sequence: TGTGCCAGTAGTCCCGCCGGGACAGGGGGCGGATACTACGAGCAGTACTTC. This sequence joins TRBV19 and TRBJ2-7, with 12 bases lining up with TRBD1. The junction had 11 bases not matched to a gene; V was cut back by 5 bases and J by 3 bases. This CDR3 is built from 17 residues. Per the germline V gene, CDR1 is LNHDA and CDR2 is SQIVND (reference sequence).